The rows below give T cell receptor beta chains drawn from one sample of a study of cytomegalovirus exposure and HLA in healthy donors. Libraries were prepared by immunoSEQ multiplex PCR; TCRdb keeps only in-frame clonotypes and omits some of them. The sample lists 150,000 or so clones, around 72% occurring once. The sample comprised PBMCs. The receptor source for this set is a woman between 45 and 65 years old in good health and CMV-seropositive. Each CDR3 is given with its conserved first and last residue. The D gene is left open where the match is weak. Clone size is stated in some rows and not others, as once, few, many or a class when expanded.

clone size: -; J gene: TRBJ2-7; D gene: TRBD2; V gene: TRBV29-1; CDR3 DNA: TGCAGCGTTGGGAGACTAGCGGGCGAGCAGTACTTC; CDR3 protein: CSVGRLAGEQYF
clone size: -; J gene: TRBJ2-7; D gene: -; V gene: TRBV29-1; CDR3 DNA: TGCAGCGTTGAAAGCCCCTTCCACTCCTACGAGCAGTACTTC; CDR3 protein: CSVESPFHSYEQYF
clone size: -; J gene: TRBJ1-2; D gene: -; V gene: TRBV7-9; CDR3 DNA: TGTGCCAGCAGCTTGGGGGGGACGGGGGGCTACACCTTC; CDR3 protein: CASSLGGTGGYTF
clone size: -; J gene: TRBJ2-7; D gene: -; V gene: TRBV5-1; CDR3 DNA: TGCGCCAGCAGCTTGGGGCAGGGGGGCAAAGAAGAGCAGTACTTC; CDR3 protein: CASSLGQGGKEEQYF
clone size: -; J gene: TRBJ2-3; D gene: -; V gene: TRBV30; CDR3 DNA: TGTGCCTGGGGCAGGATTAGCACAGATACGCAGTATTTT; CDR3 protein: CAWGRISTDTQYF
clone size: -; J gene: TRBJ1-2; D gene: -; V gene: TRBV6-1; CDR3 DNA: TGTGCCAGCAGTGAAAGGGGCAGCGTACCGCCTGTAGGCTATGGCTACACCTTC; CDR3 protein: CASSERGSVPPVGYGYTF
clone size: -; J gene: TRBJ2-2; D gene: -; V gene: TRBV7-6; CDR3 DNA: TGTGCCAGCAGCCCCTCAACAACGACCGGGGAGCTGTTTTTT; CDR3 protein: CASSPSTTTGELFF
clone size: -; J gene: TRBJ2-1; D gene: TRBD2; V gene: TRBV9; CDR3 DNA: TGTGCCAGCAGCCTCGGGACTAGCGGAAACTCCTACAATGAGCAGTTCTTC; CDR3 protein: CASSLGTSGNSYNEQFF
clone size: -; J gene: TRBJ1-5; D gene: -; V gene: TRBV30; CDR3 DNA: TGTGCCTGGGCAGGGAGGAGCAATCAGCCCCAGCATTTT; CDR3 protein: CAWAGRSNQPQHF
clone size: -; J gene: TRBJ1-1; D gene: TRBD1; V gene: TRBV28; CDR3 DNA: TGTGCCAGCAGTCAGACAGGGGGCACGAACACTGAAGCTTTCTTT; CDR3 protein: CASSQTGGTNTEAFF
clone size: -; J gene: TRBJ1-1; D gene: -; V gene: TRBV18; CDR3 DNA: TGTGCCAGCTCACCACGCCAAGGGGAAACTGAAGCTTTCTTT; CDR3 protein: CASSPRQGETEAFF
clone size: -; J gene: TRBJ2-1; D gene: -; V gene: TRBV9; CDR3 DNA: TGTGCCAGCAGCGTAGGGGACTCTAGAACCCAGTTCTTC; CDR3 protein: CASSVGDSRTQFF
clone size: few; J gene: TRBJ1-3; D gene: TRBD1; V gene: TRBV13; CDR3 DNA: TGTGCCAGCAGCCTCTCCATGACAGGGGGCTACACCATATATTTT; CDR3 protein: CASSLSMTGGYTIYF
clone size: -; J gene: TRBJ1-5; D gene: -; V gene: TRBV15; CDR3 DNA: TGTGCCACCAGCGGACCTTCGAGGAGGGCGGGAGAGCCCCAGCATTTT; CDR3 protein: CATSGPSRRAGEPQHF
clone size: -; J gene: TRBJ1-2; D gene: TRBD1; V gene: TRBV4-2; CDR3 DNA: TGTGCCAGCAGCCAAGTGGGGGGGACAGGGTCGATCTATGGCTACACCTTC; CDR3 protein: CASSQVGGTGSIYGYTF
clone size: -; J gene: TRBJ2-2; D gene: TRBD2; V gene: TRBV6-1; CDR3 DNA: TGTGCCAGCAGTGAGATTGCTAGCGGGTGGGGGTACACCGGGGAGCTGTTTTTT; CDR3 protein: CASSEIASGWGYTGELFF
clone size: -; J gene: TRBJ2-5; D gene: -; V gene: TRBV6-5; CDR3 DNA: TGTGCCAGCATAAAGTCCCGCGGGGCAGAGACCCAGTACTTC; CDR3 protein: CASIKSRGAETQYF
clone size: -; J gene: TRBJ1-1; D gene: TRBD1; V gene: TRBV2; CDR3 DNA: TGTGCCAGCAGTGGACAGGGCTACACTGAAGCTTTCTTT; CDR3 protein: CASSGQGYTEAFF
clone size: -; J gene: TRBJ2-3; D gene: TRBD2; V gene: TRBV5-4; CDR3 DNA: TGTGCCAGCAGCCCCACGCAGGTACTAGCGGGGGGGCGGAATACGCAGTATTTT; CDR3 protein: CASSPTQVLAGGRNTQYF
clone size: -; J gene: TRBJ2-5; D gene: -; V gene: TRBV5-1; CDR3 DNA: TGCGCCAGCAGTACTCAGGCCCAAGAGACCCAGTACTTC; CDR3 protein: CASSTQAQETQYF
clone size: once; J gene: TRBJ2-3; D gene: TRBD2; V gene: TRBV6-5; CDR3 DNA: TGTGCCAGCAGTTACTCTGGGGGGGGAGCAGATACGCAGTATTTT; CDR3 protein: CASSYSGGGADTQYF
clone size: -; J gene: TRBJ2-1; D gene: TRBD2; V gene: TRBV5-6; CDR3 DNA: TGTGCCAGCAGCTTCCCTGCCGGGACTAGTGCCACAAATGAGCAGTTCTTC; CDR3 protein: CASSFPAGTSATNEQFF
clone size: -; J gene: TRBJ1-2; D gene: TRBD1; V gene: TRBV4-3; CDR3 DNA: TGCGCCAGCAGCCAGAAACAGGGGGCCCTCTATGGCTACACCTTC; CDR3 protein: CASSQKQGALYGYTF
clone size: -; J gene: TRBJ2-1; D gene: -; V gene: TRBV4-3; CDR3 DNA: TGCGCCAGCAGCCAAGAAGGGGGAACGGGGCCTGGTAATGAGCAGTTCTTC; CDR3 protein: CASSQEGGTGPGNEQFF
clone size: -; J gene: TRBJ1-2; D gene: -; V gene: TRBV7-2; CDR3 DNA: TGTGCCAGCAGGTTCAACGGGGGGTCCTATGGCTACACCTTC; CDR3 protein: CASRFNGGSYGYTF